The T cell receptor beta chain described here comes from a study of early T cells in non-severe SARS-CoV-2 infection (dated by TCRdb to 2020 to 2023). Looking at the study overall: Bulk RNA from unsorted whole blood was used for TCR sequencing, so alpha and beta chains could not be paired. General findings and caveats noted by the study authors: VDJdb matching was skewed toward anti-spike CD8 responses and likely underestimated virus-specific expansions, missing private and CD4 specificities.

Remarks on this clonotype: The target of this receptor is not known. No much larger clone exists at a distance of one base, and base qualities are not known.

Deletion took 4 bases off V and 4 bases off J, with a span of 11 bases between the germline ends. The CDR3, from cysteine to phenylalanine, totals 12 residues. The CDR3 DNA has 36 bases and is translated from base 1. CDR1 and CDR2 are read off the germline V gene (reference sequence) as DFQATT and SNEGSKA. A case-control design nested within a healthcare worker cohort in London, UK, was used, with weekly nasopharyngeal swab PCR tests and blood sampling performed. Healthcare workers were recruited during the week of the UK lockdown, between 23 and 31 March 2020, and followed weekly for up to roughly 15 weeks. Receptor libraries were prepared by 5' RACE. This sample was sequenced with a NextSeq 500. The TCR library protocol attached unique molecular identifiers to individual cDNA molecules to correct for sequencing error and PCR bias. Both TCR alpha and beta chains were sequenced, and tight co-correlation was observed between alpha and beta sequence abundances in each sample. Per the authors' processing: V gene, J gene and CDR3 annotation of TCR sequences was performed with Decombinator V4. TCRs were defined as expanded if a significant change between any two time points was detected under a Poisson model with p below 0.0001. TCR abundances were normalised to the total number of TCRs sequenced per sample and expressed as counts per million. TRAV1-2 paired with TRAJ12, TRAJ20 or TRAJ33 defined MAIT TCRs, while TRAV10 paired with TRAJ18 defined iNKT TCRs. VDJdb, accessed on 1 November 2021, was searched for TCRs annotated for CMV, EBV and SARS-CoV-2, and TCRs annotated for more than one antigen were excluded. TCRdb reworked the public reads: Q25 trimming with fastp, MiXCR clone assembly, productive beta chains retained. Entries are consolidated by CDR3 protein sequence, retaining the most common genes and DNA. The authors' filters were not applied to this entry. The sample includes about 110,000 distinct CDR3 sequences, with roughly 13% observed a single time. Approximately 4% of the sample comes from the top ten.

This sample comprised whole blood, obtained at baseline. The chain couples TRBV20-1 to TRBJ2-7, with the D call perhaps TRBD1 or TRBD2, each one matching 6 bases. The clonotype originates from an adult who was a healthcare worker with PCR-confirmed SARS-CoV-2 infection or an uninfected control (not recorded which). The CDR3: CSATQGRYEQYF. The DNA sequence is as follows: TGCAGTGCTACGCAGGGGAGGTACGAGCAGTACTTC.